This entry features one TCR beta chain sequence. This clone was recorded once. Its antigen remains unidentified. Base qualities were left out, and no much larger clone turns up one base away. This sample was taken from a study of PD-1 blockade in classical Hodgkin lymphoma (dated by TCRdb to 2018 to 2021). In terms of the full investigation: Nivolumab dosing was 3 mg/kg intravenously every 2 weeks, continuing until either disease progression or unacceptable toxicity. To define a peripheral blood immune signature of response to PD-1 blockade in classical Hodgkin lymphoma, the study combined TCR beta sequencing with CyTOF. Broad study findings and their caveats: The study was limited to a single clinical trial cohort, and causes of repertoire differences, possibly disease activity or prior therapy, remained undefined. Lower diversity was observed in patients in whom nivolumab was started less than 1 year after ASCT, and these patients were excluded from later analyses so that confounding by immune reconstitution would be avoided. By C4D1, a significant rise was seen in CD4+ TCR diversity but not in CD8+ TCR diversity (p=0.0027 vs p=0.16), and the rise was most apparent among complete responders (p=0.02). Baseline diversity similar to that of newly diagnosed patients was observed in trial patients achieving complete response, whereas significantly lower diversity was observed in partial responders and progressors. Baseline TCR diversity was reported as lower in newly diagnosed patients than in healthy donors, and lower still in relapsed/refractory patients.

Genomic DNA was isolated using the Qiagen DNeasy kit from unsorted PBMCs as well as from negatively selected CD4+ and CD8+ fractions. Amplification of TCR beta CDR3 regions was done by immunoSEQ multiplex PCR with primers that anneal to V and J segments. A synthetic immune receptor repertoire was used to minimize amplification bias, and any residual bias was removed computationally once sequencing was done. The source study handled its data this way. Custom Python scripts were used to quantify repertoire diversity as the Shannon entropy index. Unsorted, CD4+ and CD8+ repertoires were examined separately, except in combined analyses, for which CD4+ and CD8+ sequences were merged in silico. A clone counted as expanded when the clone's frequency after treatment rose at least 2-fold relative to C1D1, and clones undetected at baseline were given a pseudocount of 0.5. Singleton clones were defined as clones with 0 or 1 copy at C1D1, and non-singleton clones were defined as clones with 2 or more copies. Clones expanded in unsorted samples were assigned a CD4+, CD8+ or unknown annotation through matching of protein sequences in sorted samples from the same patient. Wilcoxon tests on paired samples were used to test diversity changes from C1D1 to C4D1. Entries here come from immuneACCESS through TCRdb and include only in-frame sequences with V and J called. Some clones fail to appear in such tables; in the studies checked, an unresolved V gene covers under half of the shortfall, and the cause of the remainder is unknown. From that table come the V and J calls and clone size; the DNA was used to work out D and trimming. The table for this sample lists 85,000 to 90,000 clones; about nine tenths of them were counted only once. The leading ten clones occupy approximately 2.9% of the sample.

The meaning of the sample's time point label: cycle 4 day 1 (C4D1), after about 6 weeks of nivolumab. All trial patients had relapsed after autologous stem cell transplantation, with cohorts A, B and C differing in prior brentuximab vedotin exposure. The trial cohort was composed of 55 to 65 patients with relapsed/refractory classical Hodgkin lymphoma, for whom complete response, partial response or progressive disease was recorded as best overall response. Trial patients were treated with single-agent nivolumab in the multi-cohort phase II CheckMate 205 trial. An independent review committee assessed best overall response by applying the 2007 International Working Group response criteria. PBMCs from the trial were collected at three points: immediately before nivolumab initiation (C1D1), and during therapy at cycle 2 day 1 and cycle 4 day 1. After peripheral blood was drawn into 8 mL Vacutainer Cell Preparation Tubes, PBMCs were isolated by centrifugation and then cryopreserved.

V is reduced by 5 bases and J by 5 bases, leaving a spacing of 13 bases between them. Per the germline V gene (reference sequence), MNHEY is the CDR1 and SMNVEV is the CDR2. From cysteine to phenylalanine, the CDR3 is 14 amino acids long. Only the CDR3 DNA stays, 42 bases, in frame from base 1. Recombination joined TRBV27 with TRBJ2-4; the D segment may tentatively be TRBD1 or TRBD2, each giving 5 matched bases. The sequence derives from a human donor with classical Hodgkin lymphoma. The specimen comprised peripheral blood mononuclear cells (PBMCs), sampled before the fourth cycle of nivolumab. The CDR3 region: CASSPPGTQNIQYF. The DNA sequence follows: TGTGCCAGCAGTCCGCCCGGGACCCAAAACATTCAGTACTTC.